These 20 T cell receptor beta chains came from one sample sequenced in a study of OX40 agonist ivuxolimab in advanced cancers. The protocol was immunoSEQ multiplex PCR, while the TCRdb copy is restricted to in-frame clones and leaves out a portion. Of about 54,000 clones in the sample, 91% were seen once. The sample consisted of CD4+ or CD8+ T cells sorted from blood, taken in a trial of the OX40 agonist ivuxolimab. The receptor source for this set is an adult with an advanced solid tumor such as melanoma, head and neck, liver or kidney cancer.

The chain is built from TRBV9 and TRBJ2-2; the D is unclear. Germline V gene data show CDR1 as SGDLS and CDR2 as YYNGEE. The CDR3 extends over 16 amino acids. Trimming took 0 bases from V and 0 from J, leaving 9 bases between them. CDR3 sequence (DNA): TGTGCCAGCAGCGTAGACTCGTGGGCGAACACCGGGGAGCTGTTTTTT. It yields the protein CASSVDSWANTGELFF.

This clone has a handful of counts. The chain employs TRBV7-9 and TRBJ2-7; D may be TRBD1 or TRBD2 (5 bases each). V was pared by 1 base and J by 0 bases, with 10 bases between. Germline V lookup: CDR1 SEHNR, CDR2 FQNEAQ (reference sequence). This CDR3 spans 15 amino acids. CDR3 DNA: TGTGCCAGCAGCTTAGTCGAGGGGATCTCCTACGAGCAGTACTTC. Residues: CASSLVEGISYEQYF.

A single count supports this clone. The chain has TRBV9 and TRBJ1-6; D is ambiguous. The V end lost 3 bases, the J end lost 6 bases, and 16 bases lay between the germline ends. The germline V gene encodes CDR1 SGDLS and CDR2 YYNGEE. CDR3 length: 16 residues. CDR3 DNA sequence: TGTGCCAGCAGCGCGAGTTCCAGTTCCCCTAATTCACCCCTCCACTTT. This translates into CASSASSSSPNSPLHF.

This clone was seen only a few times. Other DNA sequences from this sample encode an identical CDR3 as well. The V and J genes are TRBV6-1 and TRBJ2-7, with 7 nucleotides matching TRBD1. Germline V gene data show CDR1 as MNHNS and CDR2 as SASEGT. J was trimmed by 5 bases and V by 5 bases; bases with no gene match: 6. The CDR3 consists of 13 residues. CDR3 sequence (DNA): TGTGCCAGCAGTTGGCGACAGGGAAACGAGCAGTACTTC. Amino acid sequence: CASSWRQGNEQYF.

The CDR3 region is CASRSGDEYGYTF. CDR3 bases: TGTGCCAGCAGGTCAGGGGATGAGTATGGCTACACCTTC. V is TRBV9 and J is TRBJ1-2, with D possibly being TRBD1 (6 bases). Germline-derived CDR1 and CDR2 are SGDLS and YYNGEE. The CDR3 totals 13 residues. The V end lost 5 bases, the J end lost 5 bases, and 13 bases lay between the germline ends.

The chain joins TRBV5-5 to TRBJ2-1, with 7 bases lining up with TRBD2. CDR1 SGHKS and CDR2 YYEKEE come from the germline V gene (reference sequence). The CDR3 is made up of 15 amino acids. Trimming cost V 0 bases and J 3 bases; bases outside gene matches: 3. CDR3 region: CASSLGLADYNEQFF. CDR3 DNA sequence: TGTGCCAGCAGCTTGGGGCTAGCGGACTACAATGAGCAGTTCTTC.

In its sample, this clone was seen once. The V and J genes are TRBV4-1 and TRBJ1-1, with D possibly TRBD1 on 5 matching bases. The germline V and J ends were trimmed by 2 bases and 3 bases, with 13 bases remaining between them. Germline V gene lookup returns CDR1 MGHRA and CDR2 YSYEKL. The CDR3 has 15 amino acids. CDR3 DNA: TGCGCCAGCAGCCAATGGGGGACGAGGGACACTGAAGCTTTCTTT. Its protein is CASSQWGTRDTEAFF.

This clone was detected once. The chain uses TRBV28 and TRBJ2-7; either TRBD1 or TRBD2 may fit D (5 bases each). Germline CDR1 MDHEN, CDR2 SYDVKM. CDR3 size: 14 residues. V was pared by 3 bases and J by 3 bases, with 12 bases between. The CDR3 loop reads CASSFSEGHYEQYF. CDR3 DNA: TGTGCCAGCAGTTTTTCAGAGGGGCACTACGAGCAGTACTTC.

The chain uses TRBV27 and TRBJ2-1, with unresolved D. Germline CDR1 is MNHEY and CDR2 is SMNVEV (reference sequence). This CDR3 comprises 14 residues. V gave up 0 bases and J gave up 5 bases, with 8 bases separating them. CDR3 in amino acids: CASSLSSVNNEQFF. The CDR3 DNA is TGTGCCAGCAGTTTATCGAGCGTGAACAATGAGCAGTTCTTC.

The chain employs TRBV27 and TRBJ2-5; D ambiguous. V was trimmed by 1 base and J by 3 bases, leaving 9 bases between them. The CDR3 sequence is 14 residues long. Germline CDR1 is MNHEY and CDR2 is SMNVEV (reference sequence). The CDR3 loop is CASSLLSSKETQYF. The DNA for the CDR3 is TGTGCCAGCAGTTTATTATCCAGTAAAGAGACCCAGTACTTC.

V is TRBV7-2 and J is TRBJ2-1, with D possibly TRBD1 on 5 matching bases. Between the trimmed V and J ends, which lost 0 bases and 9 bases, there was a span of 15 bases. Germline CDR1 SGHTA, CDR2 FQGNSA. The CDR3 sequence is 15 residues long. The CDR3 loop reads CASSLAVPGWSEQFF. CDR3 DNA sequence: TGTGCCAGCAGCTTAGCGGTACCAGGGTGGAGTGAGCAGTTCTTC.

This chain connects TRBV27 to TRBJ2-7; D perhaps matches TRBD1 (5 bases). This CDR3 spans 15 amino acids. Germline lookup yields CDR1 MNHEY and CDR2 SMNVEV (reference sequence). V shed 3 bases and J shed 2 bases, with 14 bases lying between them. The CDR3 is CASSFSGRGTYEQYF. CDR3 DNA: TGTGCCAGCAGTTTCTCCGGAAGGGGCACCTACGAGCAGTACTTC.

In this sample, this clone turned up once. Its ends do not fully match the called genes, so a read error is possible. The rearrangement joins TRBV19 to TRBJ2-2; tentatively, D is TRBD1 (6 bases). Germline V gene lookup returns CDR1 LNHDA and CDR2 SQIVND (reference sequence). CDR3 length: 14 residues. CDR3: CASTIGGNTGELFF. For the CDR3, the DNA is TGTGCCAGTACTATAGGGGGGAACACCGGGGAGCTGTTTTTT.

In this sample, this clone turned up once. The J gene is TRBJ2-1, the V gene TRBV9, with 15 positions matching TRBD2. CDR3 length: 18 amino acids. Trimming cost V 6 bases and J 7 bases; bases outside gene matches: 14. The germline gives CDR1 SGDLS, CDR2 YYNGEE. Here the CDR3 DNA reads TGTGCCAGCAACCCTGGGACTAGCGGGGGGCCTTATTGGAATGAGCAGTTCTTC. This sequence encodes CASNPGTSGGPYWNEQFF.

This clone was seen just once. The CDR3 DNA sequence: TGTGCCAGCAGCCAGACTAGCGGGCTATACAATGAGCAGTTCTTC. It translates to CASSQTSGLYNEQFF. The chain recombines TRBV7-9 with TRBJ2-1, with 10 bases aligning to TRBD2. The CDR3 runs 15 residues. Unmatched junction bases numbered 5, after V lost 5 bases and J lost 4 bases. Germline-derived CDR1 and CDR2 are SEHNR and FQNEAQ (reference sequence).

By share, this clone ranks as medium-sized. The genes are TRBV7-3 and TRBJ2-7, with TRBD1 matching over 11 bases. V dropped 2 bases and J dropped 5; count of bases not matched to a gene: 2. The CDR3 sequence is 14 residues long. Germline CDR1 SGHTA, CDR2 FQGTGA. This CDR3 reads CASSLGQGANEQYF. For the CDR3, the DNA is TGTGCCAGCAGCTTAGGACAGGGGGCGAACGAGCAGTACTTC.

The chain uses TRBV28 and TRBJ1-2; D is ambiguous. The CDR3 spans 12 residues. The germline V gene encodes CDR1 MDHEN and CDR2 SYDVKM. V shed 4 bases and J shed 9 bases, with 12 bases lying between them. The CDR3, as DNA: TGTGCCAGCAGTTCGTCTTCAAGGAGCTACACCTTC. Translation: CASSSSSRSYTF.

The chain links TRBV5-1 to TRBJ2-2; D uncertain. The V gene lost 4 bases and the J gene lost 5 bases, with 3 bases spanning the gap. The CDR3 loop spans 11 amino acids. Germline V gene data show CDR1 as SGHRS and CDR2 as YFSETQ. The CDR3 region has the DNA TGCGCCAGCAGCAAGACCGGGGAGCTGTTTTTT. This sequence encodes CASSKTGELFF.

The gene calls are TRBV4-1 and TRBJ1-1, with D unclear. Trimming took off 0 bases at V and 6 bases at J, with 17 bases between the two ends. The CDR3 is 16 residues long. Germline values: CDR1 MGHRA, CDR2 YSYEKL. The DNA for the CDR3 is TGCGCCAGCAGCCAAGACGCAGTCATCAGCGTCGCTGAAGCTTTCTTT. Translation gives CASSQDAVISVAEAFF.

The genes are TRBV27 and TRBJ1-5, with D possibly being TRBD1 (6 bases). This CDR3 has 14 amino acids. Trimming took off 6 bases at V and 4 bases at J, with 13 bases between the two ends. CDR1 and CDR2 (germline): MNHEY, SMNVEV (reference sequence). For the CDR3, the DNA is TGTGCCAGCAGGCCGACAGGTTCTAATCAGCCCCAGCATTTT. Translated, it gives CASRPTGSNQPQHF.